A single sample gave rise to the 24 T cell receptor beta chains below, sequenced in a study of blood T cell repertoires in COVID-19. Clones were read by immunoSEQ multiplex PCR, and TCRdb kept only the in-frame ones, dropping some. The table has 63,000 or so clones, roughly 89% seen once. The sequencing input was peripheral blood. Receptors originate from a man in his 60s with acute or convalescent COVID-19.

This chain uses TRBV6-5 with TRBJ2-1; 7 nucleotides line up with TRBD2. V lost 2 bases to trimming and J lost 4 bases; unmatched junction nucleotides: 5. The CDR3 runs 15 residues. Per the germline V gene, CDR1 is MNHEY and CDR2 is SVGAGI. CDR3 region: CASSYMSRGYNEQFF. The CDR3, as DNA: TGTGCCAGCAGTTACATGTCGCGGGGGTACAATGAGCAGTTCTTC.

This sequence joins TRBV19 and TRBJ1-4, with D unresolved. The germline V gene has CDR1 LNHDA and CDR2 SQIVND (reference sequence). This CDR3 region has 13 residues. Trimming stripped 3 bases from V and 8 bases from J, with 10 bases between. CDR3 amino acids: CASSIEGGEKLFF. Here the CDR3 DNA reads TGTGCCAGTAGTATTGAGGGTGGAGAAAAACTGTTTTTT.

The chain is built from TRBV4-2 and TRBJ2-7; TRBD2 aligns across 9 bases. CDR1 and CDR2 (germline): LGHNA, YNFKEQ. J gave up 0 bases and V 0 bases, and 9 bases lay outside the gene matches. The CDR3 totals 18 residues. The chain's CDR3 is CASSQDSPSGTSSYEQYF. CDR3 bases: TGTGCCAGCAGCCAAGATTCCCCTAGCGGGACGAGCTCCTACGAGCAGTACTTC.

J is TRBJ2-2 and V is TRBV27; TRBD1 matches 7 bases. J gave up 2 bases and V 6 bases, and 3 bases lay outside the gene matches. Looked up from germline, CDR1 is MNHEY and CDR2 is SMNVEV (reference sequence). The CDR3 contains 14 residues. CDR3 amino acids: CASRTGTNTGELFF. In DNA form, the CDR3 reads TGTGCCAGCAGGACAGGGACAAACACCGGGGAGCTGTTTTTT.

The gene calls are TRBV5-5 and TRBJ1-2, with a weak D call TRBD1 (5 bases). Germline values: CDR1 SGHKS, CDR2 YYEKEE (reference sequence). Trimming pared 5 bases from V and 2 bases from J, leaving 16 bases between. This CDR3 spans 15 amino acids. The CDR3 nucleotides read TGTGCCAGCAGTCCATCAGGGTATAGAAACTATGGCTACACCTTC. This encodes CASSPSGYRNYGYTF.

The rearrangement links TRBV6-5 to TRBJ2-7; 8 nucleotides align to TRBD1. V lost 7 bases, J lost 1 base, and 3 bases stayed unmatched. The CDR3 sequence is 13 residues long. In germline, CDR1 is MNHEY, CDR2 SVGAGI. The CDR3 here is CASKRQGSYEQYF. The CDR3, as DNA: TGTGCCAGCAAACGACAGGGGTCCTACGAGCAGTACTTC.

The chain recombines TRBV19 with TRBJ2-3, with TRBD2 matching 8 bases. This CDR3 is built from 16 residues. From germline, CDR1 is LNHDA and CDR2 SQIVND (reference sequence). Trimming took 10 bases from V and 2 from J; bases not matched to a gene: 14. CDR3 sequence (DNA): TGTGCCACCTCCGTAGCCGCGGGGGGAAACACAGATACGCAGTATTTT. Translated: CATSVAAGGNTDTQYF.

As regards this clone: Other DNA sequences in the same sample also yield this CDR3. The chain carries TRBV3-1 (or the pseudogene TRBV3-2) and TRBJ1-1; TRBD1 matches at 7 bases. Unmatched junction bases numbered 2, after V lost 4 bases and J lost 6 bases. CDR1 is LGHDT and CDR2 is YNNKEL in the germline V gene (reference sequence). This CDR3 region has 12 residues. CDR3 loop: CASSRQGAEAFF. CDR3 coding DNA: TGTGCCAGCAGCCGGCAGGGGGCTGAAGCTTTCTTT.

A few counts support this clone. This chain connects TRBV10-3 to TRBJ2-7, with TRBD2 matching 12 bases. V dropped 8 bases and J dropped 2; count of bases not matched to a gene: 7. The CDR3 sequence is 15 residues long. CDR1 is ENHRY, CDR2 SYGVKD, per germline. The CDR3: CAILSGLAGAYEQYF. The CDR3 coding sequence is TGTGCCATCCTTTCGGGACTAGCGGGTGCCTACGAGCAGTACTTC.

This chain links TRBV7-9 with TRBJ2-3; unclear D gene. Trimming took 4 bases from V and 1 from J, leaving 18 bases between them. The CDR3 spans 17 residues. Germline loops: CDR1 SEHNR, CDR2 FQNEAQ (reference sequence). The CDR3 protein is CASSSHSLLQGTDTQYF. CDR3 DNA sequence: TGTGCCAGCAGCTCCCACTCACTACTGCAAGGCACAGATACGCAGTATTTT.

The chain recombines TRBV14 with TRBJ1-2; maybe TRBD1 (6 bases). Germline CDR1 is SGHDN and CDR2 is FVKESK. This CDR3 spans 15 amino acids. The V and J ends lost 1 base and 7 bases respectively, with 16 bases between them. CDR3 sequence: CASSQAGGPLSGYTF. Here the CDR3 DNA reads TGTGCCAGCAGCCAAGCCGGGGGGCCGCTAAGTGGCTACACCTTC. The entire variable domain, with the rest obtained from reference TRBV14 and TRBJ1-2, is as follows: EAGVTQFPSHSVIEKGQTVTLRCDPISGHDNLYWYRRVMGKEIKFLLHFVKESKQDESGMPNNRFLAERTGGTYSTLKVQPAELEDSGVYFCASSQAGGPLSGYTFGSGTRLTVV.

This clone was picked up one time. The chain employs TRBV5-4 and TRBJ2-3, with D perhaps matching TRBD2 (6 bases). The CDR3 length is 16 residues. Germline V gives CDR1 SGHNT, CDR2 YYREEE (reference sequence). V lost 4 bases, J lost 0 bases, and 15 bases lay in between. As DNA, the CDR3 is TGTGCCAGCAGCGTCGACATGGGGACTAGCACAGATACGCAGTATTTT. As protein: CASSVDMGTSTDTQYF. The full variable domain, in which reference TRBV5-4 and TRBJ2-3 provide the parts outside the CDR3, is ETGVTQSPTHLIKTRGQQVTLRCSSQSGHNTVSWYQQALGQGPQFIFQYYREEENGRGNFPPRFSGLQFPNYSSELNVNALELDDSALYLCASSVDMGTSTDTQYFGPGTRLTVL.

This clone was detected only once. In the same sample, other DNA sequences code for this CDR3. The rearrangement joins TRBV5-1 to TRBJ1-1, with a possible D match to TRBD1 (5 bases). This CDR3 has 14 amino acids. V was pared by 4 bases and J by 0 bases, with 10 bases between. Germline CDR1 reads SGHRS; CDR2 reads YFSETQ. CDR3: CASSLREVNTEAFF. The CDR3 bases are TGCGCCAGCAGCCTCAGGGAGGTGAACACTGAAGCTTTCTTT. Drawing the rest from reference TRBV5-1 and TRBJ1-1, the complete variable domain is KAGVTQTPRYLIKTRGQQVTLSCSPISGHRSVSWYQQTPGQGLQFLFEYFSETQRNKGNFPGRFSGRQFSNSRSEMNVSTLELGDSALYLCASSLREVNTEAFFGQGTRLTVV.

The rearrangement joins TRBV5-1 to TRBJ2-2; possible D gene TRBD1, 5 bases. Trimming took 2 bases from V and 1 from J, leaving 9 bases between them. Germline loops: CDR1 SGHRS, CDR2 YFSETQ. The CDR3 runs 15 residues. CDR3 residues: CASSLGRENTGELFF. Written as DNA, the CDR3 is TGCGCCAGCAGCTTAGGCAGGGAGAACACCGGGGAGCTGTTTTTT. Complete variable domain (other parts from reference TRBV5-1 and TRBJ2-2): KAGVTQTPRYLIKTRGQQVTLSCSPISGHRSVSWYQQTPGQGLQFLFEYFSETQRNKGNFPGRFSGRQFSNSRSEMNVSTLELGDSALYLCASSLGRENTGELFFGEGSRLTVL.

V gene TRBV14 combines with J gene TRBJ1-6; possibly TRBD1 for D (6 bases). V was cut by 1 base and J by 2 bases, with 6 bases left in between. Germline loops: CDR1 SGHDN, CDR2 FVKESK. This CDR3 is 15 amino acids long. The CDR3 nucleotides read TGTGCCAGCAGCCAAGGGACAGCCTATAATTCACCCCTCCACTTT. It encodes CASSQGTAYNSPLHF.

This clone was recorded once. The chain recombines TRBV6-1 with TRBJ1-1; TRBD1 might be the D (5 bases). The CDR3 extends over 14 amino acids. CDR1 is MNHNS, CDR2 SASEGT, per germline. Trimming pared 2 bases from V and 6 bases from J, leaving 13 bases between. CDR3 DNA sequence: TGTGCCAGCAGTGAACTGGGGGGACGGGCTGAAGCTTTCTTT. It encodes CASSELGGRAEAFF.

The V call is TRBV11-3, the J call TRBJ1-1; a possible D gene is TRBD1 (5 bases). The CDR3 loop spans 13 amino acids. Trimming shortened V by 4 bases and J by 10 bases, and 16 bases separated the two germline ends. Germline-derived CDR1 and CDR2 are SGHNT and YENEEA. The CDR3 reads CASSSSRGGVAFF. The DNA for the CDR3 is TGTGCCAGCAGCTCAAGCCGGGGAGGGGTAGCTTTCTTT.

The chain couples TRBV29-1 to TRBJ1-2; 8 bases align to TRBD1. After removal of 4 bases from V and 5 bases from J, the junction contained 9 bases not matched to a gene. CDR3 length: 14 amino acids. The germline gives CDR1 SQVTM, CDR2 ANQGSEA. CDR3 in amino acids: CSVGRAGGGYGYTF. CDR3 sequence (DNA): TGCAGCGTTGGCAGAGCAGGGGGCGGGTATGGCTACACCTTC. The entire variable domain, with the rest obtained from reference TRBV29-1 and TRBJ1-2, is as follows: SAVISQKPSRDICQRGTSLTIQCQVDSQVTMMFWYRQQPGQSLTLIATANQGSEATYESGFVIDKFPISRPNLTFSTLTVSNMSPEDSSIYLCSVGRAGGGYGYTFGSGTRLTVV.

This clone was seen only once. This sequence joins TRBV5-6 and TRBJ2-2, with 7 bases lining up with TRBD2. The V and J ends lost 4 bases and 4 bases, in that order; junction bases with no gene match: 4. CDR1 is SGHDT and CDR2 is YYEEEE in the germline V gene. This CDR3 contains 14 residues. CDR3 sequence: CASSRGGTTGELFF. CDR3 DNA sequence: TGTGCCAGCAGCCGGGGAGGGACCACCGGGGAGCTGTTTTTT.

This clone was detected only a few times. The chain has TRBV6-5 and TRBJ1-1, with D possibly matching TRBD1 (6 bases). This CDR3 has 13 amino acids. Germline loops: CDR1 MNHEY, CDR2 SVGAGI. V dropped 10 bases and J dropped 0 bases, with 12 bases sitting between them. The CDR3 DNA sequence: TGTGCCACTCAAGGGGGAGTGAACACTGAAGCTTTCTTT. It specifies CATQGGVNTEAFF.

The table lists this clone with a few counts. V usage is TRBV5-6 and J usage is TRBJ1-5; 9 bases align to TRBD1. The CDR3 extends over 15 amino acids. V lost 5 bases and J lost 4; bases outside the gene matches: 7. Germline V gene lookup returns CDR1 SGHDT and CDR2 YYEEEE. CDR3 in amino acids: CASSLGTGTNQPQHF. CDR3 sequence (DNA): TGTGCCAGCAGTCTTGGGACAGGGACGAATCAGCCCCAGCATTTT. The full variable domain, completed using reference TRBV5-6 and TRBJ1-5, is DAGVTQSPTHLIKTRGQQVTLRCSPKSGHDTVSWYQQALGQGPQFIFQYYEEEERQRGNFPDRFSGHQFPNYSSELNVNALLLGDSALYLCASSLGTGTNQPQHFGDGTRLSIL.

This chain links TRBV2 with TRBJ1-4; the match to TRBD1 covers 10 bases. Germline loops: CDR1 SNHLY, CDR2 FYNNEI. The V gene end was trimmed by 5 bases and the J gene end by 13 bases; junction bases not matched to a gene: 10. The CDR3 runs 14 residues. CDR3 sequence: CASSNGQGDKVLFF. CDR3 DNA: TGTGCCAGCAGTAACGGACAGGGGGACAAAGTACTGTTTTTT.

This clone was picked up a small number of times. The chain employs TRBV18 and TRBJ1-1; D may be TRBD1 (5 bases). Per germline, CDR1 KGHSH and CDR2 LQKENI. The V end was cut by 5 bases, the J end by 0 bases, with 7 bases between. This CDR3 region has 13 residues. CDR3 DNA sequence: TGTGCCAGCTCAGCAGGGTTGAACACTGAAGCTTTCTTT. Its protein is CASSAGLNTEAFF. Drawing the rest from reference TRBV18 and TRBJ1-1, the complete variable domain is NAGVMQNPRHLVRRRGQEARLRCSPMKGHSHVYWYRQLPEEGLKFMVYLQKENIIDESGMPKERFSAEFPKEGPSILRIQQVVRGDSAAYFCASSAGLNTEAFFGQGTRLTVV.

The V gene is TRBV2, the J gene TRBJ1-1, with D unclear. The CDR3 loop spans 11 amino acids. V shed 8 bases and J shed 4 bases, with 8 bases lying between them. CDR1 and CDR2 (germline): SNHLY, FYNNEI. CDR3 region: CASQRGTEAFF. CDR3 nucleotide sequence: TGTGCCAGCCAGCGGGGCACTGAAGCTTTCTTT.